One sample yielded the 3 T cell receptor beta chains listed below, sequenced in a study of T cell responses to AZD1222 COVID-19 vaccine. Assay: immunoSEQ multiplex PCR; the TCRdb copy retains only in-frame clones and omits some. The profile shows tens of thousands of clones, 88% of them singletons. The sequencing used peripheral blood, collected on day 0 of MenACWY control vaccination. All receptors come from an adult in good health.

This rearrangement joins TRBV6-5 to TRBJ1-2, with D possibly TRBD1 on 5 matching bases. Germline V gives CDR1 MNHEY, CDR2 SVGAGI. V was pared by 5 bases and J by 4 bases, with 14 bases between. The CDR3 covers 14 residues. CDR3 protein: CASSPPGAGYGYTF. CDR3 sequence (DNA): TGTGCCAGCAGTCCTCCCGGGGCCGGCTATGGCTACACCTTC.

The chain employs TRBV9 and TRBJ1-2; 10 positions match TRBD1. Trimming took 0 bases from V and 8 from J; bases not matched to a gene: 7. The CDR3 runs 15 residues. The germline V gene encodes CDR1 SGDLS and CDR2 YYNGEE. CDR3 nucleotides: TGTGCCAGCAGCGTAGCGGTGGGGACAGGGGCCGGCTACACCTTC. Amino acids: CASSVAVGTGAGYTF.

For the CDR3, the DNA is TGTGCCAGCAGTGAATGGGGCAGGAGCTCTGGAAACACCATATATTTT. Translated: CASSEWGRSSGNTIYF. This rearrangement joins TRBV25-1 to TRBJ1-3; maybe TRBD1 (5 bases). Germline V gene sequence: CDR1 MGHDK, CDR2 SYGVNS. This CDR3 is built from 16 residues. With 1 base removed from V and 0 bases from J, the gap between germline ends came to 10 bases.